This TCR beta chain originates from a study of blood T cell repertoires in COVID-19. Study summary: PBMCs, B-cell-depleted T cells, or T cells were the source of the cDNA or gDNA that made up the material.

The V gene's germline CDR1 is LGHDT and CDR2 YNNKEL (reference sequence). Trimming left V 1 base short and J 6 bases short, with 10 bases between. There are 13 residues in the CDR3. Followed longitudinally, the Seattle patients had been enrolled during active infection. Original analysis: By means of reference gene primer amplification, nucleated cell counts were estimated. Clones were sequenced by immunoSEQ multiplex PCR, and TCRdb holds only the in-frame ones, with some missing. V, J and clone size reflect that table, while D and trimming were determined from the DNA. The sample yields under 250,000 clones, about 93% seen once.

The chain links TRBV3-1 (or the pseudogene TRBV3-2) to TRBJ2-7, with D perhaps matching TRBD2 (6 bases). The sequencing input was peripheral blood. This clonotype was obtained from a man aged 60-69 years with COVID-19, enrolled during active disease. CDR3 in DNA: TGTGCCAGCAGCCAAGTGGAGGGGTTCGAGCAGTACTTC. This sequence encodes CASSQVEGFEQYF.